These 2 T cell receptor beta chains originate from one sample sequenced in a study of shared clonotypes between healthy human individuals. The repertoire was sequenced with immunoSEQ multiplex PCR; TCRdb's copy has only in-frame clones and lacks some. The sample contains a few hundred thousand clones, 73% of which appear only once. The sample taken for sequencing was memory CD4+ T cells sorted from blood. Regarding subset: CD45RA-negative fraction. The receptors stem from a man aged 25 to 40 in good health.

The CDR3 sequence: CASGLDRGYGREQETQYF. CDR3 coding DNA: TGTGCTAGTGGTTTGGACCGGGGGTACGGGAGGGAGCAGGAGACCCAGTACTTC. This sequence joins TRBV12-5 and TRBJ2-5, with 8 positions matching TRBD2. The trim removed 1 base at V and 5 bases at J, leaving 15 bases unmatched. CDR1 is LGHNT and CDR2 is FRNRAP in the germline V gene. This CDR3 spans 18 amino acids.

This chain uses TRBV7-2 with TRBJ2-1; no reliable D call. The CDR3 covers 12 residues. Germline values: CDR1 SGHTA, CDR2 FQGNSA. The V end lost 5 bases, the J end lost 6 bases, and 8 bases lay between the germline ends. Here the CDR3 reads CASSPTRNEQFF. For the CDR3, the DNA is TGTGCCAGCAGCCCGACTCGCAATGAGCAGTTCTTC.